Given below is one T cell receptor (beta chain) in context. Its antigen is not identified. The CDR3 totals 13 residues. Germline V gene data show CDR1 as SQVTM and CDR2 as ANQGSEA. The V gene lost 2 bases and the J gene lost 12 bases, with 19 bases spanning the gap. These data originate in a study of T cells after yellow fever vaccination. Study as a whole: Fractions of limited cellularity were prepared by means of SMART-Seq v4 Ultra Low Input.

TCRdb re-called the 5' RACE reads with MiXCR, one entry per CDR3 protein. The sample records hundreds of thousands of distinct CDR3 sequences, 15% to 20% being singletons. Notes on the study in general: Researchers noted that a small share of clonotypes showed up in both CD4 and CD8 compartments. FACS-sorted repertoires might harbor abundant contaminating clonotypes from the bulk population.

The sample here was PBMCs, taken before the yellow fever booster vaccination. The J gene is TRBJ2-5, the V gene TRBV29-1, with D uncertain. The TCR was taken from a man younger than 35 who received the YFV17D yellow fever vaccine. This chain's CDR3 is CSVESGRLGMEYF. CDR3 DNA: TGCAGCGTTGAATCCGGGCGACTTGGGATGGAGTACTTC.